This T cell receptor beta chain comes out of a study of CD8 T cells in Susac syndrome (dated by TCRdb to 2018 to 2020). With respect to the entire study: Whether CD8+ T cell activation and differentiation in Susac syndrome was antigen driven was tested using repertoire sequencing. The clonality of the CD8+ T cell repertoire was compared across approximately 11 healthy donors, about 14 Susac syndrome patients and about 16 multiple sclerosis patients. Broader findings and caveats from the paper: The study acknowledged that relatively few individuals were included in the TCR sequencing and HLA analysis.

V trim: 3 bases; J trim: 0 bases; unmatched bases: 5. The CDR3 runs 19 residues from the cysteine to the phenylalanine. The retained sequence is limited to the CDR3, 57 bases, with the frame set at the first base. Via the germline V gene (reference sequence), CDR1 is LGHDT and CDR2 YNNKEL. Peripheral blood CD8+ and CD4+ T cells from healthy donors, Susac syndrome patients and multiple sclerosis patients were profiled by high-throughput TCR beta sequencing. The multiple sclerosis controls were treatment-naive patients who had stable or active relapsing-remitting disease and met the revised McDonald criteria. CD8+ TEMRA cells were enriched by FACS, while bulk CD8+ and CD4+ T cells were purified by magnetic negative isolation. Blood was drawn into EDTA tubes, processed within 24 hours, and PBMCs were isolated by density gradient centrifugation. PBMCs intended for TCR sequencing were frozen in liquid nitrogen and were later thawed in a 37 degrees C water bath. The sorted or isolated CD4+, CD8+ and CD8+ TEMRA cells had a purity of 90% or higher.

RNA was extracted with the RNeasy kit and about 0.45 to 1 ug was reverse transcribed using random hexamers. The immunoSEQ multiplex PCR assay, which covers 54 Vbeta and 13 Jbeta segments, was used to amplify TCR beta CDR3 regions. PCR amplification bias was corrected by using a synthetic template baseline for primer optimization and computational correction. In the source study's methods: Reads were annotated to V, D and J genes per IMGT and analyzed with immunoSEQ Analyzer, keeping only productive sequences. Clonality was computed as one minus Shannon entropy normalized by log2 of the number of productive unique sequences. Public and private clones were assessed among the 100 most prevalent clones of each patient and control. Susac-specific clones were defined as absent from healthy and MS cohorts, about 1,100 published viral clones and other ImmuneACCESS disease sequences. Through fastp at Q25 and MiXCR, TCRdb rebuilt clones from the public reads, retaining in-frame beta chains. Identical CDR3 protein sequences are pooled into one entry, listed with their most common genes and DNA. TCRdb's processing, not the authors', yielded these V and J calls. A total of 95,000 to 150,000 distinct CDR3 sequences appear in this sample, roughly 93% of them only once. More than 0.25% of the sample rests with the top ten.

Comments on this clonotype: Its antigen is unknown. No per-base quality is available; no much larger clone lies one base away.

The sequence joins TRBV3-1 to TRBJ2-6; 13 central bases correspond to TRBD2. This receptor was taken from a human donor with multiple sclerosis. Sequenced: CD8+ T cells from PBMCs. The encoded CDR3 is CASSQTSGGPGSGANVLTF. The DNA sequence is as follows: TGTGCCAGCAGCCAGACTAGCGGGGGGCCCGGCTCTGGGGCCAACGTCCTGACTTTC.